The 22 T cell receptor beta chains given below trace back to one sample, sequenced in a study of blood T cell repertoires in COVID-19. The table came from immunoSEQ multiplex PCR; TCRdb's copy has only in-frame clones and leaves some out. The table shows over 200,000 clones, with around 84% occurring only once. Material for sequencing was peripheral blood. The receptors were sampled from a man aged 40-49 years who had recovered from COVID-19.

This rearrangement joins TRBV7-9 to TRBJ1-2, with D possibly being TRBD1 (6 bases). This CDR3 comprises 14 residues. Germline-derived CDR1 and CDR2 are SEHNR and FQNEAQ (reference sequence). Trimming took 5 bases from V and 1 from J, leaving 11 bases between them. CDR3 amino acids: CASSLGQINYGYTF. CDR3 coding DNA: TGTGCCAGCAGCCTCGGACAGATTAACTATGGCTACACCTTC.

This clone was counted between two and nine times. This chain connects TRBV12-3 or TRBV12-4 to TRBJ2-1, with D tentatively TRBD2 (5 bases). Trimming removed 4 bases from V and 7 bases from J, with 8 bases in between. The CDR3 spans 12 residues. The CDR3 region is CASSSRGNEQFF. The CDR3 DNA reads TGTGCCAGCAGTTCCCGGGGAAATGAGCAGTTCTTC.

The rearrangement links TRBV19 to TRBJ1-1; TRBD1 matches at 7 bases. The CDR3 runs 14 residues. The V gene end was trimmed by 3 bases and the J gene end by 5 bases; junction bases not matched to a gene: 6. Germline V lookup: CDR1 LNHDA, CDR2 SQIVND (reference sequence). CDR3 protein: CASSIDRERTEAFF. Written as DNA, the CDR3 is TGTGCCAGTAGTATCGACAGGGAGAGGACTGAAGCTTTCTTT.

This chain uses TRBV18 with TRBJ2-7; TRBD2 agrees at 11 bases. J lost 0 bases, V lost 3 bases, and 4 bases had no gene match. Germline V lookup: CDR1 KGHSH, CDR2 LQKENI. This CDR3 spans 16 amino acids. CDR3 sequence: CASSPIAGGVSYEQYF. CDR3 sequence (DNA): TGTGCCAGCTCACCTATAGCGGGAGGGGTCTCCTACGAGCAGTACTTC.

There are a few counts of this clone. This chain connects TRBV5-1 to TRBJ2-7; 10 bases are shared with TRBD2. J gave up 6 bases and V 1 base, and 7 bases lay outside the gene matches. This CDR3 has 15 amino acids. Germline loops: CDR1 SGHRS, CDR2 YFSETQ. CDR3 DNA: TGCGCCAGCAGCTTGACGCCTAGCGGGAGTAGCGAGCAGTACTTC. This gives the protein CASSLTPSGSSEQYF. The variable domain in full, completed from reference TRBV5-1 and TRBJ2-7, reads KAGVTQTPRYLIKTRGQQVTLSCSPISGHRSVSWYQQTPGQGLQFLFEYFSETQRNKGNFPGRFSGRQFSNSRSEMNVSTLELGDSALYLCASSLTPSGSSEQYFGPGTRLTVT.

This rearrangement joins TRBV5-1 to TRBJ1-6, with a tentative D call TRBD1 (6 bases). Germline loops: CDR1 SGHRS, CDR2 YFSETQ. The CDR3 has 14 residues. The V gene lost 6 bases and the J gene lost 9 bases, with 16 bases spanning the gap. CDR3 in DNA: TGCGCCAGCACTGGGACACTCTCCGGTTCACCCCTCCACTTT. This translates into CASTGTLSGSPLHF.

This chain uses TRBV7-2 with TRBJ2-2, with D possibly matching TRBD2 (6 bases). In germline, CDR1 is SGHTA, CDR2 FQGNSA. Trimming cost V 1 base and J 3 bases, with 12 bases left between them. The CDR3 is 16 residues long. Here the CDR3 DNA reads TGTGCCAGCAGCTTAGGTCGACGGAGGGACACCGGGGAGCTGTTTTTT. Translated, it gives CASSLGRRRDTGELFF.

There are a few counts of this clone. The chain joins TRBV6-6 to TRBJ1-2, with TRBD1 matching over 10 bases. Germline V gene lookup returns CDR1 MNHNY and CDR2 SVGAGI (reference sequence). This CDR3 has 12 amino acids. J was trimmed by 6 bases and V by 10 bases; bases with no gene match: 5. In nucleotides, the CDR3 is TGTGCCACATGGGGACAGGGGAATGGCTACACCTTC. This gives the protein CATWGQGNGYTF.

The rearrangement joins TRBV19 to TRBJ2-1, with D perhaps matching TRBD1 (5 bases). V was clipped by 10 bases and J by 0 bases, with 10 bases between them. Germline values: CDR1 LNHDA, CDR2 SQIVND (reference sequence). The CDR3 loop spans 13 amino acids. CDR3 sequence: CATSDSSYNEQFF. CDR3 DNA: TGTGCCACCTCAGACAGCTCCTACAATGAGCAGTTCTTC.

The chain carries TRBV9 and TRBJ2-1, with 8 bases fitting TRBD2. The CDR3 is 15 amino acids. With V trimmed by 0 bases and J by 5 bases, 4 bases remained unmatched. Germline CDR1 reads SGDLS; CDR2 reads YYNGEE. The CDR3 DNA is TGTGCCAGCAGCGTAGCGGGAGGGCTGAACAATGAGCAGTTCTTC. This encodes CASSVAGGLNNEQFF. Complete variable domain (other parts from reference TRBV9 and TRBJ2-1): DSGVTQTPKHLITATGQRVTLRCSPRSGDLSVYWYQQSLDQGLQFLIQYYNGEERAKGNILERFSAQQFPDLHSELNLSSLELGDSALYFCASSVAGGLNNEQFFGPGTRLTVL.

The rearrangement uses TRBV27 and TRBJ1-2, with TRBD1 identical over 7 bases. In germline, CDR1 is MNHEY, CDR2 SMNVEV (reference sequence). After removal of 4 bases from V and 4 bases from J, the junction contained 9 bases not matched to a gene. The CDR3 contains 15 residues. The CDR3 spells CASSWGQSPSYGYTF. DNA for the CDR3: TGTGCCAGCAGTTGGGGACAGTCTCCTTCCTATGGCTACACCTTC.

This sequence joins TRBV7-2 and TRBJ1-5, with 7 bases fitting TRBD1. Per the germline V gene, CDR1 is SGHTA and CDR2 is FQGNSA. The V gene end was trimmed by 0 bases and the J gene end by 5 bases; junction bases not matched to a gene: 4. The length of the CDR3 is 15 residues. CDR3 in amino acids: CASSLADRVDQPQHF. The CDR3 coding sequence is TGTGCCAGCAGCTTAGCTGACAGGGTGGATCAGCCCCAGCATTTT.

This clone was seen more than once but under ten times. In DNA, the CDR3 is TGCGCCAGCAGCCAAGATCGACAGGGCCATGGCTACACCTTC. This sequence encodes CASSQDRQGHGYTF. The chain combines TRBV4-3 with TRBJ1-2, with TRBD1 matching 7 bases. CDR3 length equals 14 residues. Germline V gene sequence: CDR1 LGHNA, CDR2 YSLEER. After removal of 0 bases from V and 6 bases from J, the junction contained 4 bases not matched to a gene.

The rearrangement links TRBV6-4 to TRBJ1-2; a weak D match, TRBD1 (6 bases). The germline gives CDR1 MRHNA, CDR2 SNTAGT. V lost 3 bases and J lost 6, with 20 bases in between. This CDR3 contains 16 residues. This CDR3 reads CASSDFFRASGDGYTF. CDR3 sequence (DNA): TGTGCCAGCAGTGATTTTTTCCGGGCCTCAGGGGATGGCTACACCTTC.

The genes are TRBV6-2 or TRBV6-3 and TRBJ2-7, with 9 nucleotides matching TRBD1. The CDR3 has 17 residues. V was clipped by 0 bases and J by 7 bases; unmatched bases: 13. Germline CDR1 and CDR2: MNHEY and SVGEGT. The CDR3 DNA is TGTGCCAGCAGTTACTCGTTAGCCGGGACAGGGTCTCGAGAGCAGTACTTC. Translating gives CASSYSLAGTGSREQYF.

This clone was detected only once. The chain employs TRBV5-4 and TRBJ2-1; D possibly corresponds to TRBD2 (6 bases). V was trimmed by 1 base and J by 7 bases, leaving 18 bases between them. This CDR3 contains 16 residues. Per the germline V gene, CDR1 is SGHNT and CDR2 is YYREEE (reference sequence). CDR3 residues: CASSLNRGGTLNEQFF. The DNA for the CDR3 is TGTGCCAGCAGCTTGAATCGGGGCGGGACTCTTAATGAGCAGTTCTTC.

The rearrangement joins TRBV28 to TRBJ2-7; no reliable D call. CDR1 MDHEN and CDR2 SYDVKM come from the germline V gene. This CDR3 is 14 amino acids long. Trimming pared 5 bases from V and 4 bases from J, leaving 15 bases between. The CDR3: CASSDLTLLYEQYF. CDR3 sequence (DNA): TGTGCCAGCAGTGATCTAACCTTACTATACGAGCAGTACTTC.

The chain has TRBV5-4 and TRBJ2-3; 13 nucleotides agree with TRBD2. Germline assignment: CDR1 SGHNT and CDR2 YYREEE (reference sequence). With V trimmed by 0 bases and J by 5 bases, 6 bases remained unmatched. The CDR3 is 17 residues long. The CDR3 loop reads CASSLELAGGPRDTQYF. As DNA, the CDR3 is TGTGCCAGCAGCTTGGAACTAGCGGGGGGGCCTCGAGATACGCAGTATTTT.

Details on this clone: This specimen includes other DNA sequences encoding the same CDR3. The V gene is TRBV5-8, the J gene TRBJ1-5, with D tentatively TRBD1 (6 bases). Between the trimmed V and J ends, which lost 2 bases and 0 bases, there was a span of 6 bases. The CDR3 is 14 amino acids. Per the germline V gene, CDR1 is SGHTS and CDR2 is YDEGEE. This CDR3 is CASSLGGSNQPQHF. CDR3 DNA sequence: TGTGCCAGCAGCTTAGGGGGTAGCAATCAGCCCCAGCATTTT.

The gene calls are TRBV14 and TRBJ2-1; no clear D. Trimming removed 1 base from V and 0 bases from J, with 10 bases in between. The CDR3 covers 16 residues. Germline V gene lookup returns CDR1 SGHDN and CDR2 FVKESK. As DNA, the CDR3 is TGTGCCAGCAGCCAAGGAGGTATCTACTCCTACAATGAGCAGTTCTTC. It specifies CASSQGGIYSYNEQFF.

The chain recombines TRBV5-1 with TRBJ2-3; TRBD2 agrees at 8 bases. The V gene end was trimmed by 2 bases and the J gene end by 2 bases; junction bases not matched to a gene: 4. Germline CDR1 and CDR2: SGHRS and YFSETQ. This CDR3 has 15 amino acids. As DNA, the CDR3 is TGCGCCAGCAGCTTCCGGGGGGGATACACAGATACGCAGTATTTT. The encoded protein is CASSFRGGYTDTQYF.

The rearrangement uses TRBV6-5 and TRBJ1-5; 7 bases agree with TRBD1. CDR3 length equals 15 residues. The V segment lost 6 bases and the J segment 5 bases; nucleotides outside the gene matches: 10. Germline V lookup: CDR1 MNHEY, CDR2 SVGAGI. CDR3 sequence: CASRRRQGVYQPQHF. In DNA form, the CDR3 reads TGTGCCAGCAGACGAAGACAGGGAGTCTATCAGCCCCAGCATTTT.